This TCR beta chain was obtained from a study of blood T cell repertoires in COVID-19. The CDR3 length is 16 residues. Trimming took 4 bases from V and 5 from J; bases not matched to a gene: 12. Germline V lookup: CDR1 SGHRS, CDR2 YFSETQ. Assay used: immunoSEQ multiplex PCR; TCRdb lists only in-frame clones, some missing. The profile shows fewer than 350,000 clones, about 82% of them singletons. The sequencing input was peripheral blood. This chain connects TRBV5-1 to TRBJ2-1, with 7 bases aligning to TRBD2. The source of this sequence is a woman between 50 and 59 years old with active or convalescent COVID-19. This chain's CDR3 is CASSLQGGGGNNEQFF. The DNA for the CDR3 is TGCGCCAGCAGCCTACAAGGCGGCGGGGGAAACAATGAGCAGTTCTTC. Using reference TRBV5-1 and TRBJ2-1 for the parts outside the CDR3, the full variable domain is KAGVTQTPRYLIKTRGQQVTLSCSPISGHRSVSWYQQTPGQGLQFLFEYFSETQRNKGNFPGRFSGRQFSNSRSEMNVSTLELGDSALYLCASSLQGGGGNNEQFFGPGTRLTVL.